This T cell receptor (beta chain) was sequenced during a study of Ad26.COV2.S vaccination and SARS-CoV-2 variants. Study background: Recipients of Ad26.COV2.S got it intramuscularly, once or twice 56 days apart. Study-level points and caveats: Possibly, TCR breadth and depth analyses underestimated total T cell responses.

This clone showed up just once. Its antigen is not known. The CDR3 length is 15 residues. In germline, CDR1 is MNHEY, CDR2 SMNVEV (reference sequence). V was trimmed by 5 bases and J by 2 bases, leaving 10 bases between them. Profiled with immunoSEQ multiplex PCR; TCRdb holds only in-frame clones, not every one. The repertoire holds about 680,000 clones, with about 90% as singletons. Indicated treatment: some 20 received Ad26.COV2.S at low or high dose, single or two shots; a few received placebo; per-sample allocation not given. Day 63 after the first vaccine or placebo injection was the time point for sampling.

The sample was peripheral blood, taken in a trial of Ad26.COV2.S vaccine versus placebo. The TCR originated in a person aged 18-60 years who received the Ad26.COV2.S COVID-19 vaccine or a placebo. The chain has TRBV27 and TRBJ2-6; D possibly corresponds to TRBD2 (5 bases). Here the CDR3 reads CASSHTSAGANVLTF. In DNA, the CDR3 is TGTGCCAGCAGTCACACTAGTGCTGGGGCCAACGTCCTGACTTTC. The whole variable domain, filled in from reference TRBV27 and TRBJ2-6, reads EAQVTQNPRYLITVTGKKLTVTCSQNMNHEYMSWYRQDPGLGLRQIYYSMNVEVTDKGDVPEGYKVSRKEKRNFPLILESPSPNQTSLYFCASSHTSAGANVLTFGAGSRLTVL.